This T cell receptor (beta chain) was observed in a study of OX40 agonist ivuxolimab in advanced cancers. Describing the broader study: Ivuxolimab, which targeted the costimulatory receptor OX40 (CD134), was an agonistic, fully human IgG2 monoclonal antibody. Intravenous ivuxolimab was administered to patients every 2 weeks at six dose levels: 0.01, 0.1, 0.3, 1.5, 3 and 10 mg/kg. Of the approximately 50 dose-escalation patients, hepatocellular carcinoma was present in about 20, melanoma in approximately 15, renal cell carcinoma in 9 and head and neck cancer in 9. In the dose-escalation cohort, more than 75% of patients were male, and the mean age was roughly 60 years, with a range of about 20 to 79. Prior anti-PD-1, anti-PD-L1 or anti-CTLA-4 therapy was permitted, and checkpoint inhibitors had been received by about 36% of dose-escalation patients. Three dose-escalation patients achieved partial responses, one with hepatocellular carcinoma and two with cutaneous melanoma. Peripheral TCRbeta sequencing was intended to test whether TCR sequence diversity was altered and clonal T-cell expansion was caused by ivuxolimab. The monotherapy dose-escalation portion (N of about 50 patients) of the phase I ivuxolimab trial is reported in the paper.

What the work shows at the level of the full study, not this receptor alone: The antigen specificity of the clonally expanded peripheral T cells was not determined. Low levels of normalized T-cell clonal expansion were also shown by some nonresponding patients. On average, CD8+ T cells showed more expanded clones than CD4+ T cells after ivuxolimab. At doses of 0.1 to 3.0 mg/kg, clonal expansion of both CD4+ and CD8+ T cells in blood was seen between baseline and week 6. Partial responders in the 0.1-3.0 mg/kg groups had among the lowest normalized peripheral clonal expansion, especially among CD8+ T cells.

Based on the germline V gene (reference sequence), the CDR1 and CDR2 sequences are SGHKS and YYEKEE. Trimming removed 3 bases from V and 4 bases from J; the gene matches leave 8 bases unexplained. From cysteine to phenylalanine, the CDR3 is 15 amino acids long. The DNA shown is the 45-base CDR3, in frame from base 1. This clone came up once. Its antigen remains unidentified. No base quality values were provided; no much bigger clone lies one nucleotide off. The trial excluded patients who had a history of autoimmune disease or who were on systemic immunosuppression. Peripheral blood for TCR sequencing was drawn from every dose cohort at baseline, at cycle 4 day 1 and at cycle 7 day 1. The samples were drawn from a first-in-human, open-label, multicenter phase I dose-escalation trial of ivuxolimab. The trial enrolled adults with locally advanced or metastatic head and neck squamous cell, hepatocellular, melanoma or renal cell carcinoma. Before TCR sequencing, CD4+ T cells and CD8+ T cells were sorted from peripheral blood as separate populations.

To sequence the TCRbeta CDR3 region, genomic DNA was isolated from the sorted cells. The immunoSEQ Assay was used to sequence the TCRbeta CDR3 regions. Sourced from immuneACCESS, this table was stored by TCRdb with only in-frame sequences that have V and J called. A share of the clones is absent; for the studies checked, an unresolved V gene accounts for under half, and the remainder has no known explanation. The sample includes 60,000 to 65,000 clones, with approximately 84% observed a single time. The top ten clones comprise about 9.1% of the sample. This clonotype was sampled from an adult with an advanced solid tumor such as melanoma, head and neck, liver or kidney cancer. This specimen consisted of CD4+ or CD8+ T cells sorted from blood, obtained in a trial of the OX40 agonist ivuxolimab. Recombination joined TRBV5-5 with TRBJ2-3; TRBD1 aligns with 7 central bases. The nucleotide sequence reads TGTGCCAGCAGCTCTCTCCCGGGACAGCCAGATACGCAGTATTTT. Translated, it reads CASSSLPGQPDTQYF.